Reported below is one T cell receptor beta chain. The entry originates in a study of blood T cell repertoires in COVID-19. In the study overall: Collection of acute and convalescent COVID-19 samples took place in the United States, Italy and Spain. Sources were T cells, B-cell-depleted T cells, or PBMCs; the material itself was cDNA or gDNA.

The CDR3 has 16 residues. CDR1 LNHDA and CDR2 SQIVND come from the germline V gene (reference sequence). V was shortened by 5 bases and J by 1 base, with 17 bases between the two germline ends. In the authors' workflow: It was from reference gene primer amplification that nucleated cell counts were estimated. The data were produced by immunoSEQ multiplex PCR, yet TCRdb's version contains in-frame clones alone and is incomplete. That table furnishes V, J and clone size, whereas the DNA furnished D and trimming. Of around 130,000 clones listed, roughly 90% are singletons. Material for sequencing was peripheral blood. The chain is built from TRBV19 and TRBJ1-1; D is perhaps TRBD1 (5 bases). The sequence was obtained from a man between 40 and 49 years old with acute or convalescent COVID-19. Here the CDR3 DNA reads TGTGCCAGTAGTCCCCGGGGGAGGGTGGGGAACACTGAAGCTTTCTTT. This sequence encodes CASSPRGRVGNTEAFF.